This T cell receptor (beta chain) was identified during a study of blood T cell repertoires in COVID-19. Across the whole study: Acute and convalescent COVID-19 samples came from the United States, Italy and Spain. Sources were T cells, B-cell-depleted T cells, or PBMCs; the material itself was cDNA or gDNA.

How the authors handled the data: Amplification from reference gene primers served as the basis for estimated nucleated cell counts. Measured with immunoSEQ multiplex PCR; TCRdb has only the in-frame clones, and not every one. The DNA gave D and trimming, while V, J and clone size come from that table. The sample holds about 120,000 clones, around 89% seen once. This CDR3 is 19 amino acids long. The sequenced sample was peripheral blood. V usage is TRBV12-2 and J usage is TRBJ1-3. TRBV12-2 constitutes a pseudogene. This TCR was recovered from a human donor with acute or convalescent COVID-19. The donor label of this sample is uncertain. CDR3 residues: CASRLYLWLRFLSGNTIYF. The CDR3 bases are TGTGCAAGTCGCTTATATTTATGGCTGAGGTTTTTATCTGGAAACACCATATATTTT.